Described below is a single T cell receptor (beta chain) sequence and its context. Its antigen remains unknown. Germline CDR1 is SGHRS and CDR2 is YFSETQ. J lost 12 bases, V lost 0 bases, and 7 bases had no gene match. The CDR3 contains 15 residues. This record comes from a study of shared clonotypes between healthy human individuals. Study-wide findings and caveats: With few donors, the genetic and exposure-history diversity represented was limited. Exclusively blood specimens were collected; tissue repertoires likely differ. Naive subsets generally had larger estimated richness than memory subsets.

The table came from immunoSEQ multiplex PCR; TCRdb's copy has only in-frame clones and leaves some out. The data contain more than 2 million clones, about 94% of them seen just once; the ten biggest clones take up roughly 0.13%. The sample consisted of naive CD4+ T cells sorted from blood. Subset indicated: CD45RA+ positively selected. The origin of this receptor is a young man in good health. The chain employs TRBV5-1 and TRBJ2-1; 12 bases line up with TRBD2. In DNA, the CDR3 is TGCGCCAGCAGCTTGGAACTAGCGGGAGGAATAAGGCAGTTCTTC. Protein sequence: CASSLELAGGIRQFF.